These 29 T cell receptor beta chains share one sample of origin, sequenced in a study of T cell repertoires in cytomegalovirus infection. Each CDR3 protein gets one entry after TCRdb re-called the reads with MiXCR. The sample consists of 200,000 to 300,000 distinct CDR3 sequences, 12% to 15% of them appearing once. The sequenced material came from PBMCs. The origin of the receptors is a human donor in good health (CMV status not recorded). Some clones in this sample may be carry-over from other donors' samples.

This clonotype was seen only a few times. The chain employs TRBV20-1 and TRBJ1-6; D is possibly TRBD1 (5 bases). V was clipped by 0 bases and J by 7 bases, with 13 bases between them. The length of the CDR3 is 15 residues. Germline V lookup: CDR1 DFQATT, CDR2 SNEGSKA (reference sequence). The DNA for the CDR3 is TGCAGTGCTAGAGAGGGGGTATTAAGAAATTCACCCCTCCACTTT. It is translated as CSAREGVLRNSPLHF.

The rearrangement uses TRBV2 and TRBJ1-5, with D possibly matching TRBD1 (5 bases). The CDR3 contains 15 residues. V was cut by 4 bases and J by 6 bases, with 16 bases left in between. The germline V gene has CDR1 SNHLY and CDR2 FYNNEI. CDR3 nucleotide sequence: TGTGCCAGCAGTGGTTCTACACAGGTCGGTCAGCCCCAGCATTTT. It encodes CASSGSTQVGQPQHF.

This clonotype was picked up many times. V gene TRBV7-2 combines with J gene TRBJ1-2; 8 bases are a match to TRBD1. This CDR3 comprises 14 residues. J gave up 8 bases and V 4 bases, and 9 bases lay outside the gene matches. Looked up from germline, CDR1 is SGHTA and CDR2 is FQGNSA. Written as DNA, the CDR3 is TGTGCCAGCAGCTCAACGCAGGGGGCGGGCGGCTACACCTTC. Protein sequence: CASSSTQGAGGYTF.

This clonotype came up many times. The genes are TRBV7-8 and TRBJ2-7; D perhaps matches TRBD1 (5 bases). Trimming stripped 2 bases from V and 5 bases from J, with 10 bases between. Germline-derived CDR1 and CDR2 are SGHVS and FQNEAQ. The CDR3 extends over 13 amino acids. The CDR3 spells CASSLWQGNEQYF. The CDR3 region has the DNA TGTGCCAGCAGCTTATGGCAGGGTAACGAGCAGTACTTC.

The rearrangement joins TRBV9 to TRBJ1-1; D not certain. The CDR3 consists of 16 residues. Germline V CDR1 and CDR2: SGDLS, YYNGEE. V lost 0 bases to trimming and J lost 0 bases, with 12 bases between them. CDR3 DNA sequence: TGTGCCAGCAGCGTAGAGGCAAGATACATGAACACTGAAGCTTTCTTT. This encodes CASSVEARYMNTEAFF.

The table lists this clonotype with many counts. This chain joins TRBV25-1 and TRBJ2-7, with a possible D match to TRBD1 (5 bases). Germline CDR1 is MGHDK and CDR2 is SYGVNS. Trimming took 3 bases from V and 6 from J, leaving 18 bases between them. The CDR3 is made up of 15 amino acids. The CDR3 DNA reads TGTGCCAGCAGTGATCCGCAGGGCAGGGCTTCCGAGCAGTACTTC. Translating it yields CASSDPQGRASEQYF.

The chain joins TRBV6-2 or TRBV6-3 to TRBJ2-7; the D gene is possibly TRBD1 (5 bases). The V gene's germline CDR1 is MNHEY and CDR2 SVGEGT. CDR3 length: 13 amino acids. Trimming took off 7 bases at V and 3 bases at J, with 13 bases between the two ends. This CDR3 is CASIDSGFYEQYF. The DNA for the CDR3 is TGTGCCAGCATCGACAGTGGATTCTACGAGCAGTACTTC.

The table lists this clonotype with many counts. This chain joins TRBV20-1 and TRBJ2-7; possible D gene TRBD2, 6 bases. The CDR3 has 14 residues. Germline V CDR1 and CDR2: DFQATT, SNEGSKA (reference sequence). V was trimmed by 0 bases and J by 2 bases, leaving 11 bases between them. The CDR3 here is CSARDLWGAYEQYF. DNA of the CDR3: TGCAGTGCTAGAGATCTGTGGGGGGCCTACGAGCAGTACTTC.

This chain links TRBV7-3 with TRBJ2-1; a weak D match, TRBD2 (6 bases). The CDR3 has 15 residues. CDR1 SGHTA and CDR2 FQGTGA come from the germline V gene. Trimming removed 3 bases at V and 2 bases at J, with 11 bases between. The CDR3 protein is CASSFLRGPYNEQFF. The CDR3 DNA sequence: TGTGCCAGCAGCTTCCTGCGGGGTCCCTACAATGAGCAGTTCTTC. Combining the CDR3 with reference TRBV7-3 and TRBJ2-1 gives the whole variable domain GAGVSQTPSNKVTEKGKYVELRCDPISGHTALYWYRQSLGQGPEFLIYFQGTGAADDSGLPNDRFFAVRPEGSVSTLKIQRTERGDSAVYLCASSFLRGPYNEQFFGPGTRLTVL.

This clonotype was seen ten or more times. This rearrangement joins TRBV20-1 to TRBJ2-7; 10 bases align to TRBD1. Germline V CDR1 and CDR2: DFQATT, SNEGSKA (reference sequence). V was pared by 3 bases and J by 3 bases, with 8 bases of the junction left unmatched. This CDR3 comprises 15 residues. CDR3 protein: CSASADRGRSYEQYF. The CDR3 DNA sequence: TGCAGTGCTAGCGCCGACAGGGGGCGCAGCTACGAGCAGTACTTC.

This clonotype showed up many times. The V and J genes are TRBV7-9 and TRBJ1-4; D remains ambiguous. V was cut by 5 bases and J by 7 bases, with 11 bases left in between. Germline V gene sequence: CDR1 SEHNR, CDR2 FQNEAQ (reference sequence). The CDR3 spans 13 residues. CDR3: CASSPPMGEKLFF. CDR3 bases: TGTGCCAGCAGCCCTCCCATGGGTGAAAAACTGTTTTTT.

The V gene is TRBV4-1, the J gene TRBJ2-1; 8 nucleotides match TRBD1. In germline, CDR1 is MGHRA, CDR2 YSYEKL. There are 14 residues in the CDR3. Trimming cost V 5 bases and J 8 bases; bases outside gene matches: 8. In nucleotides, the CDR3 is TGCGCCAGCAGCGACCGACAGGGGACCTATGAGCAGTTCTTC. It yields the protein CASSDRQGTYEQFF.

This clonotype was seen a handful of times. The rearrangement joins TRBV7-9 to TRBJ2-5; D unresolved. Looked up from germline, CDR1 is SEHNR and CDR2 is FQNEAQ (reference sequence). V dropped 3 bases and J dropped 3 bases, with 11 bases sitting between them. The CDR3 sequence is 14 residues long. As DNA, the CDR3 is TGTGCCAGCAGCTTTGAGACTCAAAAAGAGACCCAGTACTTC. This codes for CASSFETQKETQYF.

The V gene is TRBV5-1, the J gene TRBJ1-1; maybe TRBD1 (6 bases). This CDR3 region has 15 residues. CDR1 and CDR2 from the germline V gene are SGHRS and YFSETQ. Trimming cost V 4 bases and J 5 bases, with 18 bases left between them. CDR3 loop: CASSIKQGVKTEAFF. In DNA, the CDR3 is TGCGCCAGCAGCATAAAACAGGGAGTCAAGACTGAAGCTTTCTTT.

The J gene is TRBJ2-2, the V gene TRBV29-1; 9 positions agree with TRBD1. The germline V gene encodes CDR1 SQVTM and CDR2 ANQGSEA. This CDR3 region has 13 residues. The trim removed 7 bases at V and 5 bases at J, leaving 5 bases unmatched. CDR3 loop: CSAGQGWTGELFF. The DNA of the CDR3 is TGCAGCGCCGGACAGGGGTGGACCGGGGAGCTGTTTTTT.

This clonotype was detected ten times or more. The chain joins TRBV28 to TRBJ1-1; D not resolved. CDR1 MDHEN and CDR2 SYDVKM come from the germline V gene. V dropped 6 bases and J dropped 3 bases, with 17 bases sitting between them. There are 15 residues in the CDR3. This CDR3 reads CASSRSWGIDTEAFF. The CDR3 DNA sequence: TGTGCCAGCAGCCGATCGTGGGGTATCGACACTGAAGCTTTCTTT.

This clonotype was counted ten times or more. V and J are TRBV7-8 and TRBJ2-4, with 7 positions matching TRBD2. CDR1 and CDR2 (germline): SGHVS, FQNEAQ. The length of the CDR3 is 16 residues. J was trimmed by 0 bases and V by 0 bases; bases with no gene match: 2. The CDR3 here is CASSLAPGGAKNIQYF. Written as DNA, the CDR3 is TGTGCCAGCAGCTTAGCCCCGGGGGGAGCCAAAAACATTCAGTACTTC.

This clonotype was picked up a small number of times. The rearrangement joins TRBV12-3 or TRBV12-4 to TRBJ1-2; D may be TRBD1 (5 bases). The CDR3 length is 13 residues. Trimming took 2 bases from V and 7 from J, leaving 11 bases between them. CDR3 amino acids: CASSLLRQGGYTF. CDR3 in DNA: TGTGCCAGCAGTTTACTGAGGCAGGGTGGCTACACCTTC.

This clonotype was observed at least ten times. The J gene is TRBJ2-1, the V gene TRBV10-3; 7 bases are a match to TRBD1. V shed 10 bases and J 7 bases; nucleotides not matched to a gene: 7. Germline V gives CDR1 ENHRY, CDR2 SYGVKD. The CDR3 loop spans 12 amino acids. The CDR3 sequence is CASLSTGNEQFF. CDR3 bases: TGTGCCAGCCTCTCGACAGGGAATGAGCAGTTCTTC.

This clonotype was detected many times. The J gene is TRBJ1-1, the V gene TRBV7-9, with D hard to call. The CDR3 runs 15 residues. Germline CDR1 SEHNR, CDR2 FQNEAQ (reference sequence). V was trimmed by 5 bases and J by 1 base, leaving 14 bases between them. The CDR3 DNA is TGTGCCAGCAGCGTTGGTTGGGCCGAGAACACTGAAGCTTTCTTT. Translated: CASSVGWAENTEAFF. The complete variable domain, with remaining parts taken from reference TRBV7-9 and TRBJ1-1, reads DTGVSQNPRHKITKRGQNVTFRCDPISEHNRLYWYRQTLGQGPEFLTYFQNEAQLEKSRLLSDRFSAERPKGSFSTLEIQRTEQGDSAMYLCASSVGWAENTEAFFGQGTRLTVV.

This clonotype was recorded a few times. The CDR3 bases are TGTGCCAGCTCATCGGGGAGGCGGACTAACTATGGCTACACCTTC. It is translated as CASSSGRRTNYGYTF. The rearrangement joins TRBV6-5 to TRBJ1-2; D uncertain. CDR3 length: 15 residues. The V gene's germline CDR1 is MNHEY and CDR2 SVGAGI. Trimming pared 8 bases from V and 0 bases from J, leaving 16 bases between.

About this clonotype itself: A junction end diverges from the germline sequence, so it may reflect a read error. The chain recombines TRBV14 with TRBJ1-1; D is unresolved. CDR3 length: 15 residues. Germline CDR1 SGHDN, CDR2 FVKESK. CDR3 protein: CASGQDSLPNTEAFF. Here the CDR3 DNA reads TGTGCCAGCGGCCAAGATTCCCTACCGAACACTGAAGCTTTCTTT.

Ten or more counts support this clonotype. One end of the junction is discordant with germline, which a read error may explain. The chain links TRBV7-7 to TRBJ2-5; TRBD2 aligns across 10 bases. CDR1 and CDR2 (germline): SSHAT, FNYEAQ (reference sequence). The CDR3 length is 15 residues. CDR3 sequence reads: CASSLLAGGQETQYF. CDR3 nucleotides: TGTGCTAGCAGCTTATTAGCGGGAGGCCAAGAGACCCAGTACTTC.

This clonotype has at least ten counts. CDR3 residues: CASSVGTSETQYF. Written as DNA, the CDR3 is TGCGCCAGCAGCGTCGGGACTTCAGAGACCCAGTACTTC. V usage is TRBV5-1 and J usage is TRBJ2-5; the D gene is possibly TRBD2 (6 bases). Germline V lookup: CDR1 SGHRS, CDR2 YFSETQ. V was trimmed by 4 bases and J by 4 bases, leaving 11 bases between them. The CDR3 loop spans 13 amino acids.

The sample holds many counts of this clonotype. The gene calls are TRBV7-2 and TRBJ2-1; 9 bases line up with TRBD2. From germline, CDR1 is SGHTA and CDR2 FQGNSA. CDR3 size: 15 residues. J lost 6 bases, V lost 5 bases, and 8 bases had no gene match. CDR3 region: CASSRSGREGNEQFF. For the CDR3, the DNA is TGTGCCAGCAGCCGATCTGGGCGGGAGGGCAATGAGCAGTTCTTC.

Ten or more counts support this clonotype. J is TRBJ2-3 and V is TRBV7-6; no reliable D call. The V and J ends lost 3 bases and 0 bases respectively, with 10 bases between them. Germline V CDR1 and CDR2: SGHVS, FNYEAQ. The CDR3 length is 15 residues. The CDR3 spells CASSFRRDSTDTQYF. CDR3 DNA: TGTGCCAGCAGCTTCCGCAGAGACAGCACAGATACGCAGTATTTT.

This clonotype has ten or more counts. CDR3 nucleotides: TGTGCCAGCAGTTTAGGGGAGGGTGAAAAACTGTTTTTT. It is translated as CASSLGEGEKLFF. V gene TRBV28 combines with J gene TRBJ1-4; D ambiguous. Germline values: CDR1 MDHEN, CDR2 SYDVKM. V was shortened by 2 bases and J by 7 bases, with 8 bases between the two germline ends. CDR3 size: 13 residues.

The CDR3: CASSRTSGGLNEQFF. CDR3 nucleotide sequence: TGTGCCAGCAGTAGGACTAGCGGGGGGTTAAATGAGCAGTTCTTC. This chain joins TRBV2 and TRBJ2-1; 14 positions agree with TRBD2. CDR3 length: 15 residues. Germline lookup yields CDR1 SNHLY and CDR2 FYNNEI. V shed 5 bases and J 7 bases; nucleotides not matched to a gene: 4.

The CDR3 DNA reads TGTGCCAGCAGCCTCCGGGGGGGAGCAGATACGCAGTATTTT. Its protein is CASSLRGGADTQYF. The chain couples TRBV7-3 to TRBJ2-3; 8 nucleotides agree with TRBD2. Germline V CDR1 and CDR2: SGHTA, FQGTGA. The V and J ends lost 5 bases and 4 bases, in that order; junction bases with no gene match: 5. The CDR3 has 14 amino acids. The full variable domain, rest sourced from reference TRBV7-3 and TRBJ2-3, is GAGVSQTPSNKVTEKGKYVELRCDPISGHTALYWYRQSLGQGPEFLIYFQGTGAADDSGLPNDRFFAVRPEGSVSTLKIQRTERGDSAVYLCASSLRGGADTQYFGPGTRLTVL.